The 3 T cell receptor beta chains presented below share a single source sample, sequenced in a study of T cell responses to AZD1222 COVID-19 vaccine. Only in-frame clones appear in the TCRdb table, and some are missing; sequencing was by immunoSEQ multiplex PCR. The sample consists of 150,000 to 200,000 clones, roughly nine tenths of them appearing once. Material: peripheral blood, obtained on day 0 of AZD1222 vaccination. The receptor set was obtained from an adult in good health.

The chain has TRBV5-1 and TRBJ1-6, with 7 bases identical to TRBD1. The germline V gene encodes CDR1 SGHRS and CDR2 YFSETQ. This CDR3 comprises 13 residues. Trimming at V came to 8 bases and at J to 13 bases, leaving 12 bases not matched to a gene. The CDR3: CASSLTGATPLHF. Written as DNA, the CDR3 is TGCGCCAGTTCACTAACAGGGGCTACCCCCCTCCACTTT.

The chain carries TRBV6-5 and TRBJ1-4; no clear D. V was cut by 6 bases and J by 0 bases, with 11 bases left in between. Germline CDR1 and CDR2: MNHEY and SVGAGI. The CDR3 loop spans 15 amino acids. The CDR3 region has the DNA TGTGCCAGCAGCGAGGCCTCTTCAACTAATGAAAAACTGTTTTTT. Amino acids: CASSEASSTNEKLFF.

In this sample, this clone turned up once. J is TRBJ2-3 and V is TRBV10-1; no reliable D call. V lost 3 bases and J lost 0, with 7 bases in between. The CDR3 has 14 amino acids. From germline, CDR1 is WNHNN and CDR2 SYGVQD (reference sequence). For the CDR3, the DNA is TGCGCCAGCAGTGATGGGTTTAGCACAGATACGCAGTATTTT. Translation gives CASSDGFSTDTQYF.